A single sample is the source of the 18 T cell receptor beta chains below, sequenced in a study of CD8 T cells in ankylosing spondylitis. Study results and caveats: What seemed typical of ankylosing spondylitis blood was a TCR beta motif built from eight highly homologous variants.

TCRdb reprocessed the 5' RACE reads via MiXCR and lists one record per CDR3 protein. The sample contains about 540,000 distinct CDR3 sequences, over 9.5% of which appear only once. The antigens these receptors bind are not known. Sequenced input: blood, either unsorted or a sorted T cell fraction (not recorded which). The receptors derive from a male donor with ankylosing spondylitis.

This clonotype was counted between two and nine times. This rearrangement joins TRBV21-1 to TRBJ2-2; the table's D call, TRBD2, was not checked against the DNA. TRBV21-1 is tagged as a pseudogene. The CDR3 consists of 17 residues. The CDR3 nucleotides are TGTGCCAGCAGCAAAGTTCCAGCGGGGGCGAACACCGGGGAGCTGTTTTTT. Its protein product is CASSKVPAGANTGELFF.

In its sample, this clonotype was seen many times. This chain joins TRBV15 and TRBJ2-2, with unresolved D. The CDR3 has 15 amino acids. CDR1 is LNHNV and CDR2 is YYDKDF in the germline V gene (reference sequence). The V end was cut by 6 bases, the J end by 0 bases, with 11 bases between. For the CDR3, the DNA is TGTGCCACCAGAAGCAAACGGTCGAACACCGGGGAGCTGTTTTTT. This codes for CATRSKRSNTGELFF.

CDR3 bases: TGTGCCTGGAGCAAACAGGGGGGCTATGGCTACACCTTC. Its protein is CAWSKQGGYGYTF. This sequence joins TRBV30 and TRBJ1-2; 8 bases map to TRBD1. CDR1 and CDR2 from the germline V gene are GTSNPN and SVGIG (reference sequence). This CDR3 spans 13 amino acids. The V gene end was trimmed by 3 bases and the J gene end by 4 bases; junction bases not matched to a gene: 4. The variable domain in full, with the rest retrieved from reference TRBV30 and TRBJ1-2, is SQTIHQWPATLVQPVGSPLSLECTVEGTSNPNLYWYRQAAGRGLQLLFYSVGIGQISSEVPQNLSASRPQDRQFILSSKKLLLSDSGFYLCAWSKQGGYGYTFGSGTRLTVV.

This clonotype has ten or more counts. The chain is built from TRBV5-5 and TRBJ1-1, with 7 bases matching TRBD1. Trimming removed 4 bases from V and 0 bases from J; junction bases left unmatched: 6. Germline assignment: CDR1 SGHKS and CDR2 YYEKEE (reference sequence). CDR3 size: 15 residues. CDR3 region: CASSPRQGMNTEAFF. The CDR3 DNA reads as TGTGCCAGCAGCCCCCGACAGGGAATGAACACTGAAGCTTTCTTT.

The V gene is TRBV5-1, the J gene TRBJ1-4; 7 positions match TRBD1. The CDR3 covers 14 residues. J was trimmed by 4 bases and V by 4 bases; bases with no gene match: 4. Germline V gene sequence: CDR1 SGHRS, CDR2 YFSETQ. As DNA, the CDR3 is TGCGCCAGCAGCCGACAGGGAAATAATGAAAAACTGTTTTTT. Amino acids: CASSRQGNNEKLFF. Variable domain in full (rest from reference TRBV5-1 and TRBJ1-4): KAGVTQTPRYLIKTRGQQVTLSCSPISGHRSVSWYQQTPGQGLQFLFEYFSETQRNKGNFPGRFSGRQFSNSRSEMNVSTLELGDSALYLCASSRQGNNEKLFFGSGTQLSVL.

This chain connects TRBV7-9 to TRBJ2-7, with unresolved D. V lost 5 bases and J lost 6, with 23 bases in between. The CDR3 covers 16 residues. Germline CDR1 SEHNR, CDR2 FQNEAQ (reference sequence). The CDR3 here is CASSLIGGRWGPEQYF. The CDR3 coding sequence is TGTGCCAGCAGCCTAATAGGCGGTAGATGGGGTCCCGAGCAGTACTTC. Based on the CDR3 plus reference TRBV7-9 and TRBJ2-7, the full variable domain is DTGVSQNPRHKITKRGQNVTFRCDPISEHNRLYWYRQTLGQGPEFLTYFQNEAQLEKSRLLSDRFSAERPKGSFSTLEIQRTEQGDSAMYLCASSLIGGRWGPEQYFGPGTRLTVT.

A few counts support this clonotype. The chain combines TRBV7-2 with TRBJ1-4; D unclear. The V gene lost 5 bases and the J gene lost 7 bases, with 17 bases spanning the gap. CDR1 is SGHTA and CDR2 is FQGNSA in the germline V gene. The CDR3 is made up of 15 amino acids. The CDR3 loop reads CASSIGSGGTEKLFF. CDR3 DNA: TGTGCCAGCAGCATAGGGTCAGGTGGTACTGAAAAACTGTTTTTT.

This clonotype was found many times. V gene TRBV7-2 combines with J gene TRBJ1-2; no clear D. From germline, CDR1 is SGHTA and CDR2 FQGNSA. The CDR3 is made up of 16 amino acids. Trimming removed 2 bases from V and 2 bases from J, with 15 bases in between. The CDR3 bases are TGTGCCAGCAGCTTATGGTCTATGGACGTAAACTATGGCTACACCTTC. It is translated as CASSLWSMDVNYGYTF.

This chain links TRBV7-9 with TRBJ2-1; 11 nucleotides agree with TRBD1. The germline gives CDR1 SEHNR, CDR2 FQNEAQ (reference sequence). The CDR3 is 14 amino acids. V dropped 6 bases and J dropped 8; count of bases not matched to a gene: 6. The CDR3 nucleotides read TGTGCCAGCAGTTCGGACAGGGGGCGAGATGAGCAGTTCTTC. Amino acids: CASSSDRGRDEQFF.

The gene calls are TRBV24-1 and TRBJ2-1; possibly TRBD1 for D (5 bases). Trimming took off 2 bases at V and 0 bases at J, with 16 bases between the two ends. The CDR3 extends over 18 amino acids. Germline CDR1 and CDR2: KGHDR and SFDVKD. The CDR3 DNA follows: TGTGCCACCAGTGATTCGGTGACAGCTGTGGGCTCCTACAATGAGCAGTTCTTC. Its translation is CATSDSVTAVGSYNEQFF.

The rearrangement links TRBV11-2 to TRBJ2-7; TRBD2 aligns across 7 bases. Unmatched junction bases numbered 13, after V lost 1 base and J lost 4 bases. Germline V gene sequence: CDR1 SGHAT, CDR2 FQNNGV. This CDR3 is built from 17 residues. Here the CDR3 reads CASSLGAGGSILYEQYF. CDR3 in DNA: TGTGCCAGCAGCTTAGGGGCTGGCGGGAGTATATTGTACGAGCAGTACTTC.

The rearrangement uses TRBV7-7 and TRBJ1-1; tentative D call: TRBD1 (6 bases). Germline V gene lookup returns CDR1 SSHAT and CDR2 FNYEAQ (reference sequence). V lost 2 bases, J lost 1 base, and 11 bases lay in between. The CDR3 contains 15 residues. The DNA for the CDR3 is TGTGCCAGCAGCTTATGGGCAGGGGAGAACACTGAAGCTTTCTTT. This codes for CASSLWAGENTEAFF. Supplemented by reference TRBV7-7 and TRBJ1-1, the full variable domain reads GAGVSQSPRYKVTKRGQDVTLRCDPISSHATLYWYQQALGQGPEFLTYFNYEAQPDKSGLPSDRFSAERPEGSISTLTIQRTEQRDSAMYRCASSLWAGENTEAFFGQGTRLTVV.

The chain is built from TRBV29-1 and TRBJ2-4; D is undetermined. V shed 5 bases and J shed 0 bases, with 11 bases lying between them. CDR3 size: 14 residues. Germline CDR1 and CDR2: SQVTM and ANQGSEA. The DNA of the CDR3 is TGCAGCGTTCGGCCTCTACTAGCCAAAAACATTCAGTACTTC. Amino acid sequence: CSVRPLLAKNIQYF.

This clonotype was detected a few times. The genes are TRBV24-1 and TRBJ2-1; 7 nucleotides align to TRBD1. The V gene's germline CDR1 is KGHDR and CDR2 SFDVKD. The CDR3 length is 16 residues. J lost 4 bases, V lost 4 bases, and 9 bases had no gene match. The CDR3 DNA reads TGTGCCACCAGTGACACAACAGGGGTTTCATACAATGAGCAGTTCTTC. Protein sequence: CATSDTTGVSYNEQFF.

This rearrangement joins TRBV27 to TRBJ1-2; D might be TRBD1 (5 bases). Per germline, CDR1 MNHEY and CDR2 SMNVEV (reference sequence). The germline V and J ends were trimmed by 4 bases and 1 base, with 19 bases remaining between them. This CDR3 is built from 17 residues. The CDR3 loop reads CASSSRRGRDFNYGYTF. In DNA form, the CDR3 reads TGTGCCAGCAGTTCACGACGGGGACGGGATTTTAACTATGGCTACACCTTC.

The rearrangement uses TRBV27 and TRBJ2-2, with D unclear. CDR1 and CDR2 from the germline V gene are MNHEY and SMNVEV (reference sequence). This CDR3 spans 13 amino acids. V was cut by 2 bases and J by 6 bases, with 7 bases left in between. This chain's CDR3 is CASSLRLSGELFF. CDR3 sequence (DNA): TGTGCCAGCAGTTTAAGGTTATCCGGGGAGCTGTTTTTT.

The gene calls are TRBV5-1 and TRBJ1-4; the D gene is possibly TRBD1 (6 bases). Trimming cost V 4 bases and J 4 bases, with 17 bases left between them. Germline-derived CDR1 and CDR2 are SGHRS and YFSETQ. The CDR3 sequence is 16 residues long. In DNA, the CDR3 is TGCGCCAGCAGCCCCCGGGGGGGGCAGAATAATGAAAAACTGTTTTTT. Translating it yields CASSPRGGQNNEKLFF.

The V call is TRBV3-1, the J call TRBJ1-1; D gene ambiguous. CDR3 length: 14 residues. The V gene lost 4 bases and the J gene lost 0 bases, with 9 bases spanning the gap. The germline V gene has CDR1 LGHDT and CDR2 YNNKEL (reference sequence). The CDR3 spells CASSRSSMNTEAFF. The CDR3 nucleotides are TGTGCCAGCAGCCGTAGCAGCATGAACACTGAAGCTTTCTTT.